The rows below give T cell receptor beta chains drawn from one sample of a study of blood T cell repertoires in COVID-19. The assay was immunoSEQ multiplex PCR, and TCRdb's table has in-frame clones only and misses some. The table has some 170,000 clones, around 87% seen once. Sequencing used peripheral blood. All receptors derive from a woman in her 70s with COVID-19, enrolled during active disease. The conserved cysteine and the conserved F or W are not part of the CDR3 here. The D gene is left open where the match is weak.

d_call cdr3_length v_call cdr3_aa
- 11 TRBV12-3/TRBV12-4 ASGSGRAYEQY
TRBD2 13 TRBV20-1 SASIPSGHTGELF
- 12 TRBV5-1 ASSLYGGVDTIY
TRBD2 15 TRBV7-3 ASSPGVGTSLHNEQF
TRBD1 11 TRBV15 ATREDRVTEAF
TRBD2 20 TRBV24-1 ATTDVSGLSGRLLSGANVLT
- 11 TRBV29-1 SVTHPGPYEQY
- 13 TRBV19 ASSSGHQGGDGYT
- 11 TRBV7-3 ASSLGANEKLF
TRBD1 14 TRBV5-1 ASSSGQGAPEDEQY
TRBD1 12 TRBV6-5 ASRSGTGTDTQY
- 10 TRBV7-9 ASTNSGDEQY
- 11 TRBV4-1 ASSQELYDTQY
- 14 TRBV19 ASSMRGTRAYDTQY
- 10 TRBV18 ASSPSADTQY
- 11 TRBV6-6 ASSAASTDTQY
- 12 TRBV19 ASSMSGNIYEQY
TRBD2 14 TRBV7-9 ASSAGLAGVTDTQY
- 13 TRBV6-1 ASSEVAAGLYEQY
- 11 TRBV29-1 SVERTANTEAF
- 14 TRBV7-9 ASSLDGNRVPYEQY